The next 16 T cell receptor beta chains were all read from a single sample in a study of cytomegalovirus exposure and HLA in healthy donors (TCRdb year 2017). The library was built by means of the immunoSEQ multiplex PCR assay. TCRdb mirrors the immuneACCESS table, restricted to in-frame sequences. Some clones are absent from its copies; in checked studies, under half trace to an unresolved V gene, and the reason for the others is unknown. The sample records around 150,000 clones, about 89% of which are singletons. In total, the top ten clones hold over 3% of the sample. The sample comprised PBMCs. These receptor sequences come from a woman aged 18-29 years in good health and CMV-seropositive.

This clone was observed a handful of times. The chain employs TRBV4-2 and TRBJ2-1; 8 nucleotides agree with TRBD2. With V trimmed by 4 bases and J by 4 bases, 12 bases remained unmatched. The CDR3 loop spans 17 amino acids. Germline CDR1 reads LGHNA; CDR2 reads YNFKEQ. The CDR3 loop reads CASSLEPPGTSYNEQFF. The DNA for the CDR3 is TGTGCCAGCAGCCTTGAACCCCCCGGGACTAGTTACAATGAGCAGTTCTTC.

The chain is built from TRBV2 and TRBJ2-1, with D tentatively TRBD2 (5 bases). Germline V gene data show CDR1 as SNHLY and CDR2 as FYNNEI. This CDR3 is built from 12 residues. V was trimmed by 6 bases and J by 10 bases, leaving 13 bases between them. This CDR3 reads CASSWLGREQFF. CDR3 DNA sequence: TGTGCCAGCAGCTGGCTAGGGAGAGAGCAGTTCTTC.

The chain uses TRBV19 and TRBJ2-2; D might be TRBD2 (5 bases). V dropped 6 bases and J dropped 5 bases, with 19 bases sitting between them. The CDR3 length is 16 residues. Germline V gives CDR1 LNHDA, CDR2 SQIVND (reference sequence). The DNA for the CDR3 is TGTGCCAGTAGCCCCCGGGATTCCTCAATAACCGGGGAGCTGTTTTTT. This translates into CASSPRDSSITGELFF. Variable domain in full (rest from reference TRBV19 and TRBJ2-2): DGGITQSPKYLFRKEGQNVTLSCEQNLNHDAMYWYRQDPGQGLRLIYYSQIVNDFQKGDIAEGYSVSREKKESFPLTVTSAQKNPTAFYLCASSPRDSSITGELFFGEGSRLTVL.

This clone was counted once. The V gene is TRBV5-1, the J gene TRBJ2-2, with TRBD2 identical over 7 bases. Looked up from germline, CDR1 is SGHRS and CDR2 is YFSETQ. Trimming removed 3 bases from V and 0 bases from J; junction bases left unmatched: 11. The CDR3 loop spans 18 amino acids. Here the CDR3 reads CASSSSVASGSNTGELFF. CDR3 coding DNA: TGCGCCAGCAGCTCCTCTGTTGCTAGCGGCTCGAACACCGGGGAGCTGTTTTTT. Together with reference TRBV5-1 and TRBJ2-2, the CDR3 gives the full variable domain: KAGVTQTPRYLIKTRGQQVTLSCSPISGHRSVSWYQQTPGQGLQFLFEYFSETQRNKGNFPGRFSGRQFSNSRSEMNVSTLELGDSALYLCASSSSVASGSNTGELFFGEGSRLTVL.

This clone was counted once. The chain is built from TRBV11-2 and TRBJ2-5, with D possibly being TRBD1 (6 bases). The length of the CDR3 is 14 residues. Germline-derived CDR1 and CDR2 are SGHAT and FQNNGV. Deletions cut 1 base from V and 1 base from J, with 7 bases between. Written as DNA, the CDR3 is TGTGCCAGCAGCTTAGGGGGGCCCCAAGAGACCCAGTACTTC. Translated, it gives CASSLGGPQETQYF.

V usage is TRBV7-2 and J usage is TRBJ2-3, with D maybe TRBD2 (6 bases). This CDR3 spans 11 amino acids. V was cut by 3 bases and J by 8 bases, with 6 bases left in between. Germline CDR1 reads SGHTA; CDR2 reads FQGNSA. CDR3 sequence (DNA): TGTGCCAGCAGCTTGGGGGGTACGCAGTATTTT. Translated, it gives CASSLGGTQYF.

The V call is TRBV5-8, the J call TRBJ1-2, with D perhaps matching TRBD1 (6 bases). CDR3 length: 15 amino acids. Germline V gene data show CDR1 as SGHTS and CDR2 as YDEGEE. V lost 9 bases and J 1 base, leaving 19 bases between the germline ends. The DNA for the CDR3 is TGTGCCATGACTTTCGGGACACTCGTTAACTATGGCTACACCTTC. Its translation: CAMTFGTLVNYGYTF.

The chain couples TRBV28 to TRBJ2-7, with D possibly matching TRBD2 (6 bases). V was trimmed by 3 bases and J by 3 bases, leaving 12 bases between them. Germline CDR1 and CDR2: MDHEN and SYDVKM. The CDR3 consists of 14 residues. The CDR3 sequence is CASSFLGGSYEQYF. The CDR3 nucleotides are TGTGCCAGCAGTTTCCTTGGGGGGAGCTACGAGCAGTACTTC. Filled out from reference TRBV28 and TRBJ2-7, the complete variable domain reads DVKVTQSSRYLVKRTGEKVFLECVQDMDHENMFWYRQDPGLGLRLIYFSYDVKMKEKGDIPEGYSVSREKKERFSLILESASTNQTSMYLCASSFLGGSYEQYFGPGTRLTVT.

The chain couples TRBV18 to TRBJ2-1; the D is unclear. Germline CDR1 is KGHSH and CDR2 is LQKENI. There are 15 residues in the CDR3. V was pared by 6 bases and J by 5 bases, with 17 bases between. The CDR3 DNA reads as TGTGCCAGCTCCTATGGTCTAGACCTAAACAATGAGCAGTTCTTC. Its translation is CASSYGLDLNNEQFF.

The chain links TRBV29-1 to TRBJ2-3; TRBD2 aligns across 10 bases. This CDR3 comprises 16 residues. V gave up 0 bases and J gave up 3 bases; unmatched junction bases: 6. CDR1 and CDR2 from the germline V gene are SQVTM and ANQGSEA. In DNA, the CDR3 is TGCAGCGTTGAAGATGGCGCTAGCGGGAGAACAGATACGCAGTATTTT. Translating it yields CSVEDGASGRTDTQYF.

This clone was seen once. V and J are TRBV5-1 and TRBJ1-1, with 7 bases aligning to TRBD1. The germline V gene has CDR1 SGHRS and CDR2 YFSETQ. The V gene end was trimmed by 2 bases and the J gene end by 10 bases; junction bases not matched to a gene: 8. The length of the CDR3 is 13 residues. Here the CDR3 DNA reads TGCGCCAGCAGCTTAGAAACAGGGGAAGGAGCTTTCTTT. Translating it yields CASSLETGEGAFF.

The chain recombines TRBV6-1 with TRBJ2-5, with D perhaps TRBD2 (6 bases). V lost 10 bases and J lost 5, with 20 bases in between. Looked up from germline, CDR1 is MNHNS and CDR2 is SASEGT. The length of the CDR3 is 14 residues. In DNA, the CDR3 is TGTGCCACCGCGGGAAGTGTGGCAAGGGAGACCCAGTACTTC. Translating it yields CATAGSVARETQYF.

This sequence joins TRBV5-1 and TRBJ2-1; D is ambiguous. Germline V gene data show CDR1 as SGHRS and CDR2 as YFSETQ. The V and J ends lost 0 bases and 8 bases respectively, with 9 bases between them. The CDR3 runs to 13 residues. The CDR3 sequence is CASSLAERHEQFF. CDR3 DNA: TGCGCCAGCAGCTTGGCCGAGCGCCATGAGCAGTTCTTC.

A note on this clone: One end of the junction varies from germline; a read error may be responsible. The chain carries TRBV11-2 and TRBJ1-1, with D uncertain. This CDR3 contains 12 residues. Per the germline V gene, CDR1 is SGHAT and CDR2 is FQNNGV. In DNA form, the CDR3 reads TGTGCCAGCAGCTTAGAGGCCCGGGTGCTACTCTTT. Amino acids: CASSLEARVLLF.

In its sample, this clone was seen a few times. The chain has TRBV28 and TRBJ1-5; TRBD1 is a possible D gene (6 bases). Germline assignment: CDR1 MDHEN and CDR2 SYDVKM. The V gene lost 4 bases and the J gene lost 3 bases, with 16 bases spanning the gap. The CDR3 has 16 amino acids. The CDR3 loop reads CASSYAGAAINQPQHF. The CDR3 coding sequence is TGTGCCAGCAGTTACGCAGGGGCCGCGATCAATCAGCCCCAGCATTTT.

The chain couples TRBV7-8 to TRBJ2-1; possibly TRBD2 for D (5 bases). Germline CDR1 reads SGHVS; CDR2 reads FQNEAQ. This CDR3 has 12 amino acids. V lost 0 bases and J 8 bases, leaving 5 bases between the germline ends. The CDR3: CASSLARDEQFF. The CDR3 DNA follows: TGTGCCAGCAGCTTAGCGCGGGATGAGCAGTTCTTC.